This T cell receptor beta chain was observed in a study of glioma-infiltrating T cells. Study-level findings and limits: Non-neoplastic patients had below-expected tissue-blood divergence, while all gliomas exceeded expectation. Very few CDR3 sequences were shared between tissue and blood.

CDR1 is SNHLY and CDR2 is FYNNEI in the germline V gene. After removal of 7 bases from V and 2 bases from J, the junction contained 10 bases not matched to a gene. The CDR3 length is 16 residues. This clonotype was detected a few times. Its specificity is unknown. Amplification of TCR alpha and beta CDR3 regions from RNA used iRepertoire nested multiplex PCR. Tissue mRNA or PBMC total RNA, roughly 90-400 ng, went into one-step reverse transcription and amplification. TCRdb ran MiXCR on the multiplex PCR reads and lists one entry per CDR3 protein. Here the sample spans about 210,000 distinct CDR3 sequences, more than 25% being singletons.

The chain carries TRBV2 and TRBJ2-3; 9 bases match TRBD2. Material: glioma tissue, nonneoplastic brain tissue, or PBMCs (not recorded which). The sequence was collected from a human donor with low-grade glioma or glioblastoma, undergoing nonglioma brain surgery, or in good health (not recorded which). The CDR3 reads CASTEISGSDTDTQYF. The CDR3 region has the DNA TGTGCCAGCACCGAGATTAGCGGGAGCGACACAGATACGCAGTATTTT.